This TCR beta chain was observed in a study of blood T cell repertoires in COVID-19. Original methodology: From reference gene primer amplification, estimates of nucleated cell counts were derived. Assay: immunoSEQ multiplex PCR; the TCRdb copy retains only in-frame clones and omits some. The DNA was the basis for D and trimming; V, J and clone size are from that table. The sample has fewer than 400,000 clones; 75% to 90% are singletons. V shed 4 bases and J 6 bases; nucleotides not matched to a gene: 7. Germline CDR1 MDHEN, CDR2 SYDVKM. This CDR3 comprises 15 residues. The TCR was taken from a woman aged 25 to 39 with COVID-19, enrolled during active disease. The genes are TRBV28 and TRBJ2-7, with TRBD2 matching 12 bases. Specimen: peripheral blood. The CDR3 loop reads CASSYQTSGRREQYF. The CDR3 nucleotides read TGTGCCAGCAGTTACCAAACTAGCGGGAGGCGCGAGCAGTACTTC.